Below are 6 T cell receptor beta chains sequenced from a single sample in a study of T cell repertoires in cytomegalovirus infection. TCRdb analysed the reads with MiXCR anew, one entry per CDR3 protein. This sample yields roughly 320,000 distinct CDR3 sequences, of which around 10% are seen a single time; 2% to 3% belongs to the top ten. Sequencing was performed on PBMCs. The source of these receptors is a human donor in good health (CMV status not recorded). Some clones in this sample may be carry-over from other donors' samples.

This clonotype has at least ten counts. The rearrangement uses TRBV5-1 and TRBJ2-1; 7 bases map to TRBD2. Germline V CDR1 and CDR2: SGHRS, YFSETQ. Unmatched junction bases numbered 9, after V lost 9 bases and J lost 0 bases. CDR3 size: 15 residues. The DNA for the CDR3 is TGCGCCACCGCGGGAACGGGGGGCTCCTACAATGAGCAGTTCTTC. Translating gives CATAGTGGSYNEQFF.

The chain carries TRBV28 and TRBJ2-7, with no clear D. V was pared by 5 bases and J by 2 bases, with 10 bases between. Germline V CDR1 and CDR2: MDHEN, SYDVKM. This CDR3 has 13 amino acids. The CDR3 loop is CASSKVGTYEQYV. The CDR3 DNA reads as TGTGCCAGCAGTAAGGTGGGGACCTACGAGCAGTACGTC.

The rearrangement links TRBV29-1 to TRBJ2-7; 11 bases match TRBD1. The V gene end was trimmed by 6 bases and the J gene end by 5 bases; junction bases not matched to a gene: 9. The CDR3 is 14 residues long. Per germline, CDR1 SQVTM and CDR2 ANQGSEA. CDR3 amino acids: CSVSDRGQLDEQYF. CDR3 nucleotide sequence: TGCAGCGTCTCGGACAGGGGGCAATTGGACGAGCAGTACTTC.

This clonotype appeared many times. The rearrangement links TRBV28 to TRBJ2-3, with TRBD2 matching 8 bases. CDR1 and CDR2 (germline): MDHEN, SYDVKM. Trimming cost V 6 bases and J 0 bases; bases outside gene matches: 17. This CDR3 contains 19 residues. CDR3 residues: CASSRRGTSGGLSTDTQYF. The CDR3 DNA sequence: TGTGCCAGCAGCCGCCGGGGTACCAGCGGGGGCCTTAGCACAGATACGCAGTATTTT. The full variable domain, its missing parts supplied by reference TRBV28 and TRBJ2-3, is DVKVTQSSRYLVKRTGEKVFLECVQDMDHENMFWYRQDPGLGLRLIYFSYDVKMKEKGDIPEGYSVSREKKERFSLILESASTNQTSMYLCASSRRGTSGGLSTDTQYFGPGTRLTVL.

The chain employs TRBV5-1 and TRBJ1-1; 12 bases map to TRBD1. Germline V gives CDR1 SGHRS, CDR2 YFSETQ. Trimming cost V 4 bases and J 4 bases; bases outside gene matches: 2. This CDR3 has 14 amino acids. CDR3 residues: CASSGGQGATEAFF. As DNA, the CDR3 is TGCGCCAGCAGCGGGGGACAGGGGGCCACTGAAGCTTTCTTT.

In this sample, this clonotype turned up many times. The chain employs TRBV7-9 and TRBJ2-1, with D unresolved. This CDR3 has 14 residues. CDR1 is SEHNR and CDR2 is FQNEAQ in the germline V gene (reference sequence). V dropped 0 bases and J dropped 9 bases, with 12 bases sitting between them. The CDR3 nucleotides read TGTGCCAGCAGCTTAGCGTTTGGAGCAGTTGAGCAGTTCTTC. Its protein product is CASSLAFGAVEQFF.